This TCR beta chain is from a study of T cell responses to AZD1222 COVID-19 vaccine. Study results and caveats: The donor cohort was predominantly white British with a female majority, and clonal diversity may have been underestimated.

The data were produced by immunoSEQ multiplex PCR, yet TCRdb's version contains in-frame clones alone and is incomplete. The data hold fewer than 200,000 clones, with 85% to 95% observed a single time. V was clipped by 2 bases and J by 1 base; unmatched bases: 7. Germline assignment: CDR1 SEHNR and CDR2 FQNEAQ (reference sequence). The CDR3 covers 16 residues. Concerning this clone itself: Its antigen is not known.

The rearrangement links TRBV7-9 to TRBJ1-1; the match to TRBD1 covers 7 bases. The source of this sequence is an adult who received the MenACWY meningococcal vaccine as a control. This sample comprised peripheral blood, obtained 28 days after the second dose of the MenACWY control vaccine. The CDR3: CASSLRQGGGNTEAFF. The DNA of the CDR3 is TGTGCCAGCAGCTTAAGACAGGGTGGGGGGAACACTGAAGCTTTCTTT.